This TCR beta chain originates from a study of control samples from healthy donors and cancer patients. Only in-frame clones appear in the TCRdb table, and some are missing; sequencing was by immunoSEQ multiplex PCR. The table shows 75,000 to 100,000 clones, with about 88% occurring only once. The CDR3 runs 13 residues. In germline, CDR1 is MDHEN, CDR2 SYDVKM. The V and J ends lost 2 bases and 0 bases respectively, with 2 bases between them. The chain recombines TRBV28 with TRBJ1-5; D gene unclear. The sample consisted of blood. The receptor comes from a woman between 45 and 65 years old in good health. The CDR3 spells CASSLVSNQPQHF. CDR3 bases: TGTGCCAGCAGTTTAGTTAGCAATCAGCCCCAGCATTTT. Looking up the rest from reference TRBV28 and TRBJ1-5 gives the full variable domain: DVKVTQSSRYLVKRTGEKVFLECVQDMDHENMFWYRQDPGLGLRLIYFSYDVKMKEKGDIPEGYSVSREKKERFSLILESASTNQTSMYLCASSLVSNQPQHFGDGTRLSIL.